This TCR beta chain appears in the sequencing data of a study of blood T cell repertoires in COVID-19. The wider study: Acute and convalescent COVID-19 samples came from the United States, Italy and Spain. PBMCs, B-cell-depleted T cells, or T cells provided the cDNA or gDNA that made up the material.

In the original workflow: Counts of nucleated cells, estimated from reference gene primer amplification, were obtained. Clones were read by immunoSEQ multiplex PCR, and TCRdb kept only the in-frame ones, dropping some. That table supplies the V and J calls and clone size; D and trimming were determined from the DNA. The table has about 190,000 clones, roughly four fifths seen once; the top ten hold approximately 13%. CDR3 length equals 17 residues. V shed 0 bases and J shed 1 base, with 17 bases lying between them. Germline assignment: CDR1 GTSNPN and CDR2 SVGIG (reference sequence). The clonotype was recovered from a man aged 50-59 years who had recovered from COVID-19. This rearrangement joins TRBV30 to TRBJ2-3, with a possible D match to TRBD1 (6 bases). Material: peripheral blood. Here the CDR3 reads CAWSVLSGARRTDTQYF. In nucleotides, the CDR3 is TGTGCCTGGAGTGTACTCTCAGGGGCCCGCCGCACAGATACGCAGTATTTT.